The TCR beta chain described here comes from a study of human T cells and chemical hapten exposure. Time point meaning: patch test 2, 6 weeks after DPC sensitization. The treatment here: therapeutic diphenylcyclopropenone sensitization with weekly scalp DPC. TCRdb analysed the RACE reads with MiXCR anew, one entry per CDR3 protein. The sample holds 75,000 to 95,000 distinct CDR3 sequences, roughly 9.6% seen once. A few counts support this clonotype. The antigen is not known. The V gene lost 1 base and the J gene lost 5 bases, with 13 bases spanning the gap. The CDR3 totals 15 residues. The V gene's germline CDR1 is SGHTA and CDR2 FQGNSA. Notes on the study in general: Expanded TCRs made up significantly more big CDR3 similarity clusters than controls did. As patch test score rose, PT1 expanded TCR counts tended to rise as well.

This sequence was found in a man aged 35 to 55 with alopecia areata. Some clones in this sample may be carry-over from other donors' samples. The rearrangement uses TRBV7-2 and TRBJ2-3; D not certain. The sequencing used whole blood, collected in connection with sensitization to the hapten diphenylcyclopropenone (DPC). The CDR3 bases are TGTGCCAGCAGCTTAGGGGGATATTTTCAAGATACGCAGTATTTT. This encodes CASSLGGYFQDTQYF.